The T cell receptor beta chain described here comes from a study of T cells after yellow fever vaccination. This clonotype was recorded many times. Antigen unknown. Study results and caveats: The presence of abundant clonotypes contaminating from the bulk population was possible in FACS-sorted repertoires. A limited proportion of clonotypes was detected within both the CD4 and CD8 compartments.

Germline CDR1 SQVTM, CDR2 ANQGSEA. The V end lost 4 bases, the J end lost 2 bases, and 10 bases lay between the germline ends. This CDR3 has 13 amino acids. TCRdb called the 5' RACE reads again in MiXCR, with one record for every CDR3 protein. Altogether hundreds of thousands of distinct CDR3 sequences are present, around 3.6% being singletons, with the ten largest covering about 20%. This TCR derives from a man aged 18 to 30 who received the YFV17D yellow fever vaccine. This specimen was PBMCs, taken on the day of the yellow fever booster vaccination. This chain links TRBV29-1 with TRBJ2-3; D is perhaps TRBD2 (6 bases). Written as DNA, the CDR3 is TGCAGCGTTGTCGGGGGTTTCACAGATACGCAGTATTTT. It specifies CSVVGGFTDTQYF.